Here is one TCR beta chain with its context. Method: immunoSEQ multiplex PCR; TCRdb's copy keeps in-frame clones and lacks some. The sample has 150,000 or so clones; 80% to 85% are singletons. CDR1 is SNHLY and CDR2 is FYNNEI in the germline V gene. Germline trimming cut 6 bases from V and 9 bases from J; bases unmatched to any gene: 16. The CDR3 totals 17 residues. The data stem from a study of cytomegalovirus exposure and HLA in healthy donors. The gene calls are TRBV2 and TRBJ2-7; 14 bases agree with TRBD2. The sample was PBMCs. The TCR sequence derives from a man under 40 in good health and CMV-seropositive. Written as DNA, the CDR3 is TGTGCCAGCAGCGCGACTAGCGGGAGGGCCTCCTATGCCGGGCAGTACTTC. Its protein product is CASSATSGRASYAGQYF.